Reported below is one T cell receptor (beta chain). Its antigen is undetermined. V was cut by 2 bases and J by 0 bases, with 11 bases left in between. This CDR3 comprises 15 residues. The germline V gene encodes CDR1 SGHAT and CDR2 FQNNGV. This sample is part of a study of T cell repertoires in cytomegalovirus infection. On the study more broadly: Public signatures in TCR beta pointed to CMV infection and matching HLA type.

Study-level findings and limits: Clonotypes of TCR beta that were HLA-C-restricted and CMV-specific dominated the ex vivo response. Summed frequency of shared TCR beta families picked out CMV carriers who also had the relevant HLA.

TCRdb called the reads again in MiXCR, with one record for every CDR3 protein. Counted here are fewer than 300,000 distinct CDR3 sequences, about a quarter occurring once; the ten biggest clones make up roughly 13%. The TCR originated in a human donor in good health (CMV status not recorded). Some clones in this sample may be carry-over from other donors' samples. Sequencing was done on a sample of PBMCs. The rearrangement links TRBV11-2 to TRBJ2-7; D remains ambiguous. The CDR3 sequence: CASSLSSADSYEQYF. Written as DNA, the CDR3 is TGTGCCAGCAGCTTATCAAGCGCTGACTCCTACGAGCAGTACTTC.